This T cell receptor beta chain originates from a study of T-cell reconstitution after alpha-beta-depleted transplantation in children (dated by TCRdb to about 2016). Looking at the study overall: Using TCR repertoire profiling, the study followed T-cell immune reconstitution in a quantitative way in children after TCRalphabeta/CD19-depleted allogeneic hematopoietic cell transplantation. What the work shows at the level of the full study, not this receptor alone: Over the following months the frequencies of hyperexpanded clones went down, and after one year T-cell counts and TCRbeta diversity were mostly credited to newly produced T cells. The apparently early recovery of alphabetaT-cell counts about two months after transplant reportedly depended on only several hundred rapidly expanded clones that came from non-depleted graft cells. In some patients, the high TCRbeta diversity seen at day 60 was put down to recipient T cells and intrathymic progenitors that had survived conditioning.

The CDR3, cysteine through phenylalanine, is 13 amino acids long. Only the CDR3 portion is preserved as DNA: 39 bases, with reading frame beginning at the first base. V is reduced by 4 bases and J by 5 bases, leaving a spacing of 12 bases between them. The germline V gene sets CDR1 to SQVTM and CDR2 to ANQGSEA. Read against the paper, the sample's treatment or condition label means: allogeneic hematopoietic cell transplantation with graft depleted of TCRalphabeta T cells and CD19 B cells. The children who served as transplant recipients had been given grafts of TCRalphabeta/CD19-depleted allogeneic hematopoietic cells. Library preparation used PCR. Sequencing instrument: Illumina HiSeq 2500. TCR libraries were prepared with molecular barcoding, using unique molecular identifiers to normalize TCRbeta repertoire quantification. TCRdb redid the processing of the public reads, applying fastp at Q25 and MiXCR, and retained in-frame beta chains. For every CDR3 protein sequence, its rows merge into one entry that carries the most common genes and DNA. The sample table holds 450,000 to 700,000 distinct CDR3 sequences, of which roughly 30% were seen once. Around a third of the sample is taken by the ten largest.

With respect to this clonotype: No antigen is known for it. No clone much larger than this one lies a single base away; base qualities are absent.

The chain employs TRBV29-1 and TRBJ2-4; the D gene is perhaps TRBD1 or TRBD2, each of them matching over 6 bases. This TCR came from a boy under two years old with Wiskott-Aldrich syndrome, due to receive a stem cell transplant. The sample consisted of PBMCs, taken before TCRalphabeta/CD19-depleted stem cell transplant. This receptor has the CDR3 CSVAQGLENIQYF. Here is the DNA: TGCAGCGTTGCACAGGGACTCGAAAACATTCAGTACTTC.